The clone carrying this TCR beta chain was recorded many times. The data belong to a study of early T cells in non-severe SARS-CoV-2 infection. Each single cDNA molecule received a unique molecular identifier. A single record per CDR3 protein comes from TCRdb applying MiXCR to the 5' RACE reads. Of more than 20,000 distinct CDR3 sequences in the sample, 3.5% to 5% were seen once. The sequence was obtained from an adult who was a healthcare worker with PCR-confirmed SARS-CoV-2 infection or an uninfected control (not recorded which). The sequenced material came from whole blood.

CDR3 residues: CASSLRAEGNIQYF. DNA of the CDR3: TGTGCCAGCAGTCTCCGGGCTGAGGGAAACATTCAGTACTTC. The gene calls are TRBV27 and TRBJ2-4; D may be TRBD2 (5 bases). This CDR3 contains 14 residues. The V gene lost 5 bases and the J gene lost 6 bases, with 14 bases spanning the gap. The germline V gene has CDR1 MNHEY and CDR2 SMNVEV (reference sequence).